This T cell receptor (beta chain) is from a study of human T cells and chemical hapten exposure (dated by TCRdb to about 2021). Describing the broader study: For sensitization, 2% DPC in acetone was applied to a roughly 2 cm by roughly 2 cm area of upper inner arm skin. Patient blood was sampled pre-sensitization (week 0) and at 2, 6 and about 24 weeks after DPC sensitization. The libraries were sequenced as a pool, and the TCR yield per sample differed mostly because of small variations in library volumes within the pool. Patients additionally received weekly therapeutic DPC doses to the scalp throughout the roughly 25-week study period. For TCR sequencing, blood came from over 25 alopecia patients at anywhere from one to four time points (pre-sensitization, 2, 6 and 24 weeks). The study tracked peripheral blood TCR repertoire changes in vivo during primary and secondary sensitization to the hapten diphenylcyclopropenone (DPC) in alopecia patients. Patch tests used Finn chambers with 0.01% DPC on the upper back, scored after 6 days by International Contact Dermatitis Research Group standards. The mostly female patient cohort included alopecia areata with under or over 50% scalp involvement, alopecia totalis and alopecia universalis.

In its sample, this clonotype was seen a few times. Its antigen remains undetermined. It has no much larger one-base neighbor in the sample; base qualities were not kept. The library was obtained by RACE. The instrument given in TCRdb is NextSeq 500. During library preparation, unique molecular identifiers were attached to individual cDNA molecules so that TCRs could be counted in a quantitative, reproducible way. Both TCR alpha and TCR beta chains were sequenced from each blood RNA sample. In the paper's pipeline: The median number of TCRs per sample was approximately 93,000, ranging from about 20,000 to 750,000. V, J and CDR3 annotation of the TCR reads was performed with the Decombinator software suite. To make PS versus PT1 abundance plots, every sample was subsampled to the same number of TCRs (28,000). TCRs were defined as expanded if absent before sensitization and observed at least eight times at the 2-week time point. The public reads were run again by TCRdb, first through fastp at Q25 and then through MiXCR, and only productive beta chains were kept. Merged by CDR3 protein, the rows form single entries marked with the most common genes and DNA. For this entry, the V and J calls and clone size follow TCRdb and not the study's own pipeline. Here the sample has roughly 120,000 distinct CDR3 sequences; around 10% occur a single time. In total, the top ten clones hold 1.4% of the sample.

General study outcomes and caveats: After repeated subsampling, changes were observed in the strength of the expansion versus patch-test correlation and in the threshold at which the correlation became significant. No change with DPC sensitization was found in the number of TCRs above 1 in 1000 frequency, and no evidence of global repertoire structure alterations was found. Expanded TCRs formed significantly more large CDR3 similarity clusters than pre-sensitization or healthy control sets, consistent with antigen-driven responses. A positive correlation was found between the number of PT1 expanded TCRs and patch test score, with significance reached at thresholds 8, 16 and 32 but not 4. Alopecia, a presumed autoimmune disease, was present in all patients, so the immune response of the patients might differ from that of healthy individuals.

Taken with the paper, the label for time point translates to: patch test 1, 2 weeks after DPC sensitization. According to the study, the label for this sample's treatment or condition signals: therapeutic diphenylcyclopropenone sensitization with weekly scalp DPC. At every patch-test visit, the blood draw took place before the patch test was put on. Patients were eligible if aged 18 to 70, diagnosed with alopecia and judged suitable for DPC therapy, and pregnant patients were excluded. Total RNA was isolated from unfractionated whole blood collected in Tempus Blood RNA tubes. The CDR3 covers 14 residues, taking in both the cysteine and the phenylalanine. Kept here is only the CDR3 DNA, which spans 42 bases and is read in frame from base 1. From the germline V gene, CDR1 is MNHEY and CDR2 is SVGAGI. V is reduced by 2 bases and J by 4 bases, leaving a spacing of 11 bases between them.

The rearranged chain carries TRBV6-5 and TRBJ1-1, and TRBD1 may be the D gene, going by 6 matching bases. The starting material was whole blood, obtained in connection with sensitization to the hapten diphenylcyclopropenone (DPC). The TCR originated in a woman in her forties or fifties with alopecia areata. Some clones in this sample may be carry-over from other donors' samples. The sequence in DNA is TGTGCCAGCAGTTACCAAACAGGGACCACTGAAGCTTTCTTT. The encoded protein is CASSYQTGTTEAFF.